The 32 T cell receptor beta chains reported below all come from one sample, sequenced in a study of blood T cell repertoires in COVID-19. This table comes from immunoSEQ multiplex PCR, and its TCRdb copy is limited to in-frame clones, with some not included. The data show 350,000 to 400,000 clones, with about 88% seen just once and less than 9% held by the top ten. Input material: peripheral blood. The receptors stem from a woman aged 55-69 years with COVID-19, enrolled during active disease.

The chain employs TRBV10-2 and TRBJ1-2, with D unresolved. This CDR3 spans 13 amino acids. V dropped 2 bases and J dropped 7 bases, with 11 bases sitting between them. Germline loops: CDR1 WSHSY, CDR2 SAAADI. The CDR3 protein is CASSEAGSGGYTF. In DNA, the CDR3 is TGCGCCAGCAGTGAGGCCGGGAGTGGTGGCTACACCTTC.

This clone was seen a single time. The same CDR3 is also encoded by other DNA sequences in this sample. This chain joins TRBV7-9 and TRBJ1-5; D perhaps matches TRBD1 (6 bases). CDR1 is SEHNR and CDR2 is FQNEAQ in the germline V gene (reference sequence). The CDR3 has 13 residues. Trimming removed 4 bases from V and 4 bases from J, with 8 bases in between. In DNA, the CDR3 is TGTGCCAGCAGCTCTACAGGGAATCAGCCCCAGCATTTT. It is translated as CASSSTGNQPQHF. The complete variable domain, with remaining parts taken from reference TRBV7-9 and TRBJ1-5, reads DTGVSQNPRHKITKRGQNVTFRCDPISEHNRLYWYRQTLGQGPEFLTYFQNEAQLEKSRLLSDRFSAERPKGSFSTLEIQRTEQGDSAMYLCASSSTGNQPQHFGDGTRLSIL.

This clone has only one observation. The chain employs TRBV5-1 and TRBJ2-6; a weak D match, TRBD1 (5 bases). V was cut by 3 bases and J by 0 bases, with 13 bases left in between. CDR3 length: 17 amino acids. Germline V gene data show CDR1 as SGHRS and CDR2 as YFSETQ. CDR3 sequence reads: CASSWSIQASGANVLTF. In nucleotides, the CDR3 is TGCGCCAGCAGCTGGTCGATACAGGCCTCTGGGGCCAACGTCCTGACTTTC.

This clone appeared a few times. This chain links TRBV6-5 with TRBJ2-5; 10 nucleotides line up with TRBD2. The CDR3 spans 14 residues. Germline V CDR1 and CDR2: MNHEY, SVGAGI. Trimming removed 11 bases from V and 4 bases from J; junction bases left unmatched: 10. In DNA form, the CDR3 reads TGTGCCTTGCAAAGCGGGGGGGCTGGAGAGACCCAGTACTTC. Encoded protein: CALQSGGAGETQYF.

This rearrangement joins TRBV6-5 to TRBJ2-7, with TRBD1 matching 7 bases. Losses at the gene ends were 4 bases for V and 2 bases for J; bases not matched to a gene: 5. CDR1 and CDR2 (germline): MNHEY, SVGAGI. The CDR3 is 14 residues long. The CDR3 coding sequence is TGTGCCAGCAGTTTTGAGACAGGGACCTACGAGCAGTACTTC. Encoded protein: CASSFETGTYEQYF.

This CDR3 is CASGLVTVYTGELFF. The CDR3, as DNA: TGTGCTAGTGGTTTGGTAACTGTTTACACCGGGGAGCTGTTTTTT. The gene calls are TRBV12-5 and TRBJ2-2, with no clear D. This CDR3 has 15 amino acids. The V end was cut by 0 bases, the J end by 3 bases, with 8 bases between. The V gene's germline CDR1 is LGHNT and CDR2 FRNRAP.

DNA for the CDR3: TGTGCCAGCAGTCTGCTAGCGGTTCCCACAGATACGCAGTATTTT. Translation gives CASSLLAVPTDTQYF. The chain combines TRBV7-8 with TRBJ2-3, with 7 bases identical to TRBD2. V shed 6 bases, J shed 2 bases, and the junction held 8 bases outside the gene matches. Germline CDR1 reads SGHVS; CDR2 reads FQNEAQ. This CDR3 has 15 residues.

Only one count was recorded for this clone. The rearrangement joins TRBV6-5 to TRBJ1-2, with a tentative D call TRBD1 (6 bases). This CDR3 region has 12 residues. V was pared by 8 bases and J by 2 bases, with 9 bases between. CDR1 MNHEY and CDR2 SVGAGI come from the germline V gene. Written as DNA, the CDR3 is TGTGCCAGCGGACAGTGGAACTATGGCTACACCTTC. The encoded protein is CASGQWNYGYTF.

V gene TRBV3-1 (or the pseudogene TRBV3-2) combines with J gene TRBJ2-4; 9 bases map to TRBD1. Germline CDR1 reads LGHDT; CDR2 reads YNNKEL (reference sequence). The J segment lost 8 bases and the V segment lost 4 bases, leaving 0 bases of the junction unmatched. This CDR3 is built from 12 residues. In nucleotides, the CDR3 is TGTGCCAGCAGCCGACAGGGGGACATTCAGTACTTC. Its translation: CASSRQGDIQYF.

The chain uses TRBV3-1 (or the pseudogene TRBV3-2) and TRBJ2-1; 8 positions match TRBD2. CDR3 size: 18 residues. The V and J ends lost 4 bases and 0 bases, in that order; junction bases with no gene match: 11. The germline gives CDR1 LGHDT, CDR2 YNNKEL (reference sequence). CDR3 nucleotide sequence: TGTGCCAGCAGCCGAAGGGCGGGGGGAGTCAGCTCCTACAATGAGCAGTTCTTC. It is translated as CASSRRAGGVSSYNEQFF.

The chain recombines TRBV29-1 with TRBJ1-2; D perhaps matches TRBD1 (6 bases). Germline-derived CDR1 and CDR2 are SQVTM and ANQGSEA. The CDR3 loop spans 10 amino acids. Trimming left V 7 bases short and J 5 bases short, with 8 bases between. CDR3 loop: CSAGEYGYTF. CDR3 DNA: TGCAGCGCAGGGGAATATGGCTACACCTTC.

The V and J genes are TRBV7-9 and TRBJ2-4, with TRBD1 matching 9 bases. CDR1 is SEHNR, CDR2 FQNEAQ, per germline (reference sequence). Losses at the gene ends were 5 bases for V and 5 bases for J; bases not matched to a gene: 7. The length of the CDR3 is 15 residues. As DNA, the CDR3 is TGTGCCAGCAGCCTCCGGGACAGGGACCAAAACATTCAGTACTTC. Residues: CASSLRDRDQNIQYF.

The rearrangement joins TRBV30 to TRBJ1-5, with D possibly being TRBD1 (5 bases). The CDR3 has 14 residues. Trimming took 4 bases from V and 4 from J, leaving 14 bases between them. Germline CDR1 reads GTSNPN; CDR2 reads SVGIG (reference sequence). CDR3 DNA: TGTGCCTGGAAGAACGCAGGGCGTAATCAGCCCCAGCATTTT. It is translated as CAWKNAGRNQPQHF.

The rearrangement links TRBV2 to TRBJ2-1; 8 bases are shared with TRBD1. The CDR3 runs to 13 residues. Germline-derived CDR1 and CDR2 are SNHLY and FYNNEI. The V segment lost 8 bases and the J segment 3 bases; nucleotides outside the gene matches: 3. The CDR3: CASQGQVYNEQFF. Written as DNA, the CDR3 is TGTGCCAGCCAGGGACAGGTCTACAATGAGCAGTTCTTC.

The sample holds a few counts of this clone. Other DNA sequences of this sample code for an identical CDR3. This chain uses TRBV5-1 with TRBJ2-3; 8 nucleotides match TRBD2. Germline assignment: CDR1 SGHRS and CDR2 YFSETQ. V was clipped by 2 bases and J by 6 bases; unmatched bases: 5. There are 14 residues in the CDR3. The CDR3 loop is CASSLSGGGDTQYF. For the CDR3, the DNA is TGCGCCAGCAGCTTAAGCGGGGGTGGTGATACGCAGTATTTT.

V gene TRBV3-1 (or the pseudogene TRBV3-2) combines with J gene TRBJ1-6; TRBD1 matches at 9 bases. CDR3 size: 16 residues. In germline, CDR1 is LGHDT, CDR2 YNNKEL (reference sequence). The V gene end was trimmed by 4 bases and the J gene end by 7 bases; junction bases not matched to a gene: 8. In DNA, the CDR3 is TGTGCCAGCAGCCCACCCGGGACAGGGATGAATTCACCCCTCCACTTT. It yields the protein CASSPPGTGMNSPLHF.

The chain is built from TRBV30 and TRBJ1-1; TRBD1 matches at 7 bases. The germline V gene encodes CDR1 GTSNPN and CDR2 SVGIG (reference sequence). The CDR3 sequence is 14 residues long. The junction had 9 bases not matched to a gene; V was cut back by 4 bases and J by 4 bases. The CDR3 loop is CAWNTGTVGTEAFF. The CDR3 nucleotides read TGTGCCTGGAATACCGGGACAGTGGGCACTGAAGCTTTCTTT. Using reference TRBV30 and TRBJ1-1 for the parts outside the CDR3, the full variable domain is SQTIHQWPATLVQPVGSPLSLECTVEGTSNPNLYWYRQAAGRGLQLLFYSVGIGQISSEVPQNLSASRPQDRQFILSSKKLLLSDSGFYLCAWNTGTVGTEAFFGQGTRLTVV.

This clone was found a few times. V and J are TRBV6-2 or TRBV6-3 and TRBJ2-1; D not certain. The CDR3 extends over 13 amino acids. Germline V gene data show CDR1 as MNHEY and CDR2 as SVGEGT. The ends were cut back, 0 bases at V and 5 bases at J, with 5 bases in the middle. CDR3 DNA: TGTGCCAGCAGTTACTCGAGCCACAATGAGCAGTTCTTC. Translating gives CASSYSSHNEQFF.

The chain links TRBV28 to TRBJ1-1, with D possibly being TRBD1 (5 bases). The ends were cut back, 6 bases at V and 8 bases at J, with 10 bases in the middle. Germline V gene lookup returns CDR1 MDHEN and CDR2 SYDVKM. The CDR3 sequence is 11 residues long. Here the CDR3 DNA reads TGTGCCAGCAGCCCCGCAGGGGAAGCTTTCTTT. This translates into CASSPAGEAFF.

This clone came up many times. V is TRBV7-7 and J is TRBJ2-1, with TRBD2 matching 9 bases. After removal of 5 bases from V and 2 bases from J, the junction contained 4 bases not matched to a gene. CDR3 length: 15 residues. The germline CDR1 and CDR2 sequences are SSHAT and FNYEAQ (reference sequence). The chain's CDR3 is CASSPSSGAYNEQFF. CDR3 nucleotide sequence: TGTGCCAGCAGCCCCTCTAGCGGGGCCTACAATGAGCAGTTCTTC.

V and J are TRBV9 and TRBJ2-2, with 13 bases aligning to TRBD2. V shed 2 bases, J shed 3 bases, and the junction held 10 bases outside the gene matches. This CDR3 comprises 19 residues. Germline loops: CDR1 SGDLS, CDR2 YYNGEE. CDR3 nucleotide sequence: TGTGCCAGCAGCGTTTTGGCGGTACTAGCGGGGGGGTACACCGGGGAGCTGTTTTTT. It yields the protein CASSVLAVLAGGYTGELFF.

This clone appeared a single time. This sequence joins TRBV13 and TRBJ2-7; TRBD1 agrees at 7 bases. The CDR3 has 14 residues. V shed 3 bases and J 1 base; nucleotides not matched to a gene: 3. The V gene's germline CDR1 is PRHDT and CDR2 FYEKMQ (reference sequence). The DNA for the CDR3 is TGTGCCAGCAGCTTGGGACAGTGGTCCTACGAGCAGTACTTC. Its translation is CASSLGQWSYEQYF.

V and J are TRBV7-9 and TRBJ1-1, with 8 bases identical to TRBD1. The germline V gene encodes CDR1 SEHNR and CDR2 FQNEAQ (reference sequence). The CDR3 loop spans 15 amino acids. Losses at the gene ends were 4 bases for V and 5 bases for J; bases not matched to a gene: 9. The CDR3 DNA reads TGTGCCAGCAGCTCGTCGTCCGGGACAGGAACTGAAGCTTTCTTT. It codes for CASSSSSGTGTEAFF.

This clone was detected once. This chain connects TRBV4-3 to TRBJ1-5; D is perhaps TRBD1 (6 bases). Trimming took 4 bases from V and 2 from J, leaving 18 bases between them. CDR1 and CDR2 (germline): LGHNA, YSLEER. CDR3 length: 17 amino acids. The CDR3 DNA is TGCGCCAGCAGCCGGCAACACCGGGACATAGGCAATCAGCCCCAGCATTTT. Its translation is CASSRQHRDIGNQPQHF.

The chain recombines TRBV19 with TRBJ2-5, with TRBD2 identical over 14 bases. CDR3 length: 15 amino acids. Germline CDR1 is LNHDA and CDR2 is SQIVND (reference sequence). V lost 6 bases, J lost 2 bases, and 2 bases stayed unmatched. The chain's CDR3 is CASRGTSGGQETQYF. As DNA, the CDR3 is TGTGCCAGTAGGGGGACTAGCGGGGGACAAGAGACCCAGTACTTC.

The V call is TRBV18, the J call TRBJ2-7; a possible D gene is TRBD1 (5 bases). The CDR3 is 13 residues long. Trimming cost V 3 bases and J 5 bases, with 11 bases left between them. The germline CDR1 and CDR2 sequences are KGHSH and LQKENI. This CDR3 is CASSPLGRDEQYF. In DNA form, the CDR3 reads TGTGCCAGCTCACCTCTGGGCAGGGACGAGCAGTACTTC.

This chain connects TRBV7-3 to TRBJ1-3; TRBD1 agrees at 8 bases. The germline CDR1 and CDR2 sequences are SGHTA and FQGTGA. The CDR3 covers 16 residues. V trimming: 2 bases; J trimming: 7 bases; junction bases outside the gene matches: 10. This chain's CDR3 is CASSLQGATFRNTIYF. The CDR3 DNA follows: TGTGCCAGCAGCTTACAGGGGGCAACTTTTCGGAACACCATATATTTT.

The gene calls are TRBV21-1 and TRBJ2-1; the DNA was not compared with TRBD2, the D call given in the table. TRBV21-1 is tagged as a pseudogene. The CDR3 length is 13 residues. CDR3 protein: CARITSGGDEQFF. The DNA of the CDR3 is TGTGCCAGGATAACTAGCGGGGGGGATGAGCAGTTCTTC.

This clone was seen only a few times. The J gene is TRBJ2-2, the V gene TRBV11-3; D remains unclear. The V gene lost 5 bases and the J gene lost 5 bases, with 3 bases spanning the gap. Germline CDR1 SGHNT, CDR2 YENEEA. The length of the CDR3 is 11 residues. The CDR3 reads CASSRTGELFF. In nucleotides, the CDR3 is TGTGCCAGCAGCCGGACCGGGGAGCTGTTTTTT.

V gene TRBV19 combines with J gene TRBJ2-1; 14 nucleotides match TRBD2. Germline V lookup: CDR1 LNHDA, CDR2 SQIVND (reference sequence). The CDR3 sequence is 19 residues long. Germline trimming cut 3 bases from V and 1 base from J; bases unmatched to any gene: 8. In DNA form, the CDR3 reads TGTGCCAGTAGTATGTTTGGACTAGCGGGGGGTGTGTCCTACAATGAGCAGTTCTTC. It is translated as CASSMFGLAGGVSYNEQFF.

The chain has TRBV10-3 and TRBJ1-1; 8 bases line up with TRBD1. With 5 bases clipped from V and 3 bases from J, the junction kept 8 bases outside the gene matches. There are 15 residues in the CDR3. The germline V gene encodes CDR1 ENHRY and CDR2 SYGVKD. The CDR3 DNA sequence: TGTGCCATCAGTAAGAGGACAGGGCTGGACACTGAAGCTTTCTTT. It yields the protein CAISKRTGLDTEAFF.

This clone has just one count. V and J are TRBV6-5 and TRBJ2-1; 8 bases align to TRBD1. The germline V gene encodes CDR1 MNHEY and CDR2 SVGAGI. The J segment lost 4 bases and the V segment lost 6 bases, leaving 2 bases of the junction unmatched. The CDR3 length is 13 residues. The CDR3 loop is CASRGQGYNEQFF. CDR3 coding DNA: TGTGCCAGCAGAGGACAGGGTTACAATGAGCAGTTCTTC.